The rows below give T cell receptor beta chains drawn from one sample of a study of cytotoxic CD8 clonotypes in ibrutinib-treated CLL. Sequencing used immunoSEQ multiplex PCR; TCRdb keeps in-frame clones, though not all of them. The repertoire holds more than 50,000 clones, roughly 50% seen once, with roughly 14% in the top ten. Material: PBMCs, obtained after 12 months of ibrutinib treatment. These receptors all come from a human donor with chronic lymphocytic leukemia. The CDR3 runs from the conserved cysteine through the conserved F or W. The order of the fields is CDR3 DNA, CDR3 protein, D gene, V gene, J gene, clone size. A D gene is named only where the DNA matches it firmly. Clone size is not always given. Where it is, it says once, few, many or a class for expanded clones.

TGCGCCAGCCGTCGGGACTCCAGGTCCTACGAGCAGTACTTC	CASRRDSRSYEQYF	-	TRBV5-1	TRBJ2-7	-
TGCGCCAGCAGCTTGGGGACAGTAGGTGGCTACACCTTC	CASSLGTVGGYTF	-	TRBV5-1	TRBJ1-2	-
TGTGCCAGCAGGCACGGACTAGCGGGAGGCGAGCAGTACTTC	CASRHGLAGGEQYF	TRBD2	TRBV6-6	TRBJ2-7	once
TGCGCCAGCAGCACCAATCGAGGGTCCTCTGGGGCCAACGTCCTGACTTTC	CASSTNRGSSGANVLTF	-	TRBV5-1	TRBJ2-6	-
TGTGCCAGCAGCAAAGCCCGGTTTGCTGAAGCTTTCTTT	CASSKARFAEAFF	-	TRBV4-2	TRBJ1-1	once
TGTGCCAGCAGTTTCCTAGCGGAACCCTCCTACAATGAGCAGTTCTTC	CASSFLAEPSYNEQFF	TRBD2	TRBV6-4	TRBJ2-1	few
TGCAGCGTTGGGACCCTAGGGGTAATGGGCCAGTTCTTC	CSVGTLGVMGQFF	-	TRBV29-1	TRBJ2-1	-
TGTGCCAGCATTCGATGGGCAGACTACGAGCAGTACTTC	CASIRWADYEQYF	-	TRBV28	TRBJ2-7	-
TGTGCCAGTAGTATGGGGGCCGGCAGGGAGACCCAGTACTTC	CASSMGAGRETQYF	-	TRBV19	TRBJ2-5	many
TGTGCCAGCAGCTTTCCAGGGCATGAGCAGTTCTTC	CASSFPGHEQFF	-	TRBV5-4	TRBJ2-1	-
TGTGCCAGTAGCTTGGCGGGACAGCAACGGTACACCTTC	CASSLAGQQRYTF	TRBD1	TRBV19	TRBJ1-2	few
TGTGCCAGCAGTTACAGGGGTGGAACTGAAGCTTTCTTT	CASSYRGGTEAFF	TRBD1	TRBV28	TRBJ1-1	-
TGTGCCACCTCCCGGGACTGGGCGGGGGAGCTGTTTTTT	CATSRDWAGELFF	-	TRBV6-1	TRBJ2-2	-
TGTGCCAGCAGCAATCACATTCCGGGACTGAATTCACCCCTCCACTTT	CASSNHIPGLNSPLHF	-	TRBV21-1	TRBJ1-6	few
TGTGCCAGCAGCCAAGACCCCAATAGCGGACAAGAGACCCAGTACTTC	CASSQDPNSGQETQYF	-	TRBV4-2	TRBJ2-5	-
TGCGCCAGCAGCCAAGTTACAGCAATGAACACTGAAGCTTTCTTT	CASSQVTAMNTEAFF	-	TRBV4-1	TRBJ1-1	-
TGTGCCAGCGGGGTTTCGCGGAATCAGCCCCAGCATTTT	CASGVSRNQPQHF	-	TRBV6-5	TRBJ1-5	many
TGTGCCAGCAGCTTCTTGTGGGATTTAGCGGTTCCCACAGATACGCAGTATTTT	CASSFLWDLAVPTDTQYF	-	TRBV7-9	TRBJ2-3	once
TGTGCCAGCAGCCTCAACTGGGGTAACTCTGGAAACACCATATATTTT	CASSLNWGNSGNTIYF	-	TRBV9	TRBJ1-3	-
TGCGCCAGCAGCCAATTGCAGGGAGACTATGGCTACACCTTC	CASSQLQGDYGYTF	-	TRBV4-1	TRBJ1-2	few
TGTGCCAGCAGTAACGGACAGGGAGGTAATTCACCCCTCCACTTT	CASSNGQGGNSPLHF	TRBD1	TRBV6-5	TRBJ1-6	-
TGTGCCAGCAGCTTAATCCCCAGGCTAGCGACTAGCACAGATACGCAGTATTTT	CASSLIPRLATSTDTQYF	-	TRBV7-9	TRBJ2-3	-
TGCGCCAGCAGCCCCGACACAGATACGCAGTATTTT	CASSPDTDTQYF	-	TRBV5-1	TRBJ2-3	-
TGTGCCAGCAGCGTAACCGGTCAGGGTAGTGGATCCCTCCACTTT	CASSVTGQGSGSLHF	-	TRBV9	TRBJ1-6	once
TGTGCCAGCAGTACCGGACAGCACTACGAGCAGTACTTC	CASSTGQHYEQYF	-	TRBV7-2	TRBJ2-7	-
TGCGCCAGCAGCCAAGAGCCAGGTAATTTGCCCCAGCATTTT	CASSQEPGNLPQHF	-	TRBV4-1	TRBJ1-5	few
TGTGCCAGCAGTACTAGGACTAGCGGGAGAGGTGAGCAGTACTTC	CASSTRTSGRGEQYF	TRBD2	TRBV6-6	TRBJ2-7	-
TGCGCCAGCAGCTTGGCAGGGACCCAAGAGACCCAGTACTTC	CASSLAGTQETQYF	-	TRBV5-1	TRBJ2-5	-
TGTGCCAGCAGTTTTCCTGTCCCCTCCTACGAGCAGTACTTC	CASSFPVPSYEQYF	-	TRBV7-2	TRBJ2-7	-
TGTGCCAGTCAGACCGGGACAGGGCCACACAATGAGCAGTTCTTC	CASQTGTGPHNEQFF	TRBD1	TRBV19	TRBJ2-1	few
TGTGCCAGCAGCCAGACAGGGGGCGCAAATACGCAGTATTTT	CASSQTGGANTQYF	TRBD1	TRBV28	TRBJ2-3	-
TGTGCCAGTAGTATCCGGGACAGGGACAATCAGCCCCAGCATTTT	CASSIRDRDNQPQHF	TRBD1	TRBV19	TRBJ1-5	many
TGCGCCAGCAGCCTCGGGGGTCAGGGCGGCTATGGCTACACCTTC	CASSLGGQGGYGYTF	-	TRBV5-1	TRBJ1-2	-
TGTGCCTGGAGTCCCCCCCCGGGGCAAGAGACCCAGTACTTC	CAWSPPPGQETQYF	-	TRBV30	TRBJ2-5	-
TGTGCCAGCAGCTGGGGTTCAGGGAAAGCTAACTATGGCTACACCTTC	CASSWGSGKANYGYTF	-	TRBV7-8	TRBJ1-2	-
TGCGCCAGCGACCGCGCAGGGAACGAAGAGACCCAGTACTTC	CASDRAGNEETQYF	-	TRBV5-1	TRBJ2-5	-
TGTGCCAGCTCAACGACAGGGTTTGTCTACAATGAGCAGTTCTTC	CASSTTGFVYNEQFF	TRBD1	TRBV18	TRBJ2-1	few
TGTGCCAGCTCCCGTCTTAGCGGGAGCGATGAGCAGTTCTTC	CASSRLSGSDEQFF	TRBD2	TRBV7-8	TRBJ2-1	-
TGTGCCAGCAGCTTAACCCCTCCCCGACCGGCTGGGGGAAACACCATATATTTT	CASSLTPPRPAGGNTIYF	-	TRBV7-2	TRBJ1-3	many
TGTGCCAGCAGCGTGTCCGCGGGACTAGCCCGCACCGGGGAGCTGTTTTTT	CASSVSAGLARTGELFF	TRBD2	TRBV7-8	TRBJ2-2	few